The 25 T cell receptor beta chains reported below all come from one sample, sequenced in a study of OX40 agonist ivuxolimab in advanced cancers. The assay was immunoSEQ multiplex PCR, and TCRdb's table has in-frame clones only and misses some. The table includes about 46,000 clones, about four fifths detected once. Specimen: CD4+ or CD8+ T cells sorted from blood, collected in a trial of the OX40 agonist ivuxolimab. The receptor source for this set is an adult with an advanced solid tumor such as melanoma, head and neck, liver or kidney cancer.

A word on this clone: The same CDR3 can be traced to other DNA sequences in this sample. This chain connects TRBV5-1 to TRBJ1-1; D not certain. The CDR3 covers 16 residues. The germline V gene encodes CDR1 SGHRS and CDR2 YFSETQ. Trimming shortened V by 1 base and J by 0 bases, and 13 bases separated the two germline ends. The CDR3 bases are TGCGCCAGCAGCTTGAAGTCGGGAGCTTTGAACACTGAAGCTTTCTTT. This gives the protein CASSLKSGALNTEAFF.

The chain employs TRBV5-4 and TRBJ1-6; TRBD1 aligns across 8 bases. This CDR3 spans 16 amino acids. The germline gives CDR1 SGHNT, CDR2 YYREEE (reference sequence). Germline trimming cut 4 bases from V and 6 bases from J; bases unmatched to any gene: 9. The CDR3: CASSRRRDRSNSPLHF. In DNA form, the CDR3 reads TGTGCCAGCAGCCGACGCCGGGACAGGTCTAATTCACCCCTCCACTTT.

The V call is TRBV2, the J call TRBJ2-7; D not resolved. Trimming took 2 bases from V and 7 from J, leaving 15 bases between them. Per the germline V gene, CDR1 is SNHLY and CDR2 is FYNNEI. The CDR3 runs 14 residues. CDR3 bases: TGTGCCAGCAGTGAAAGCTGGGGTCTGGGGGAGCAGTACTTC. As protein: CASSESWGLGEQYF. The variable domain in full, completed from reference TRBV2 and TRBJ2-7, reads EPEVTQTPSHQVTQMGQEVILRCVPISNHLYFYWYRQILGQKVEFLVSFYNNEISEKSEIFDDQFSVERPDGSNFTLKIRSTKLEDSAMYFCASSESWGLGEQYFGPGTRLTVT.

A few counts support this clone. V and J are TRBV6-6 and TRBJ1-1; D possibly corresponds to TRBD1 (5 bases). The CDR3 spans 14 residues. The germline V gene encodes CDR1 MNHNY and CDR2 SVGAGI (reference sequence). Trimming stripped 7 bases from V and 3 bases from J, with 15 bases between. In DNA form, the CDR3 reads TGTGCCAGCATTACCGGAGGGGAGGACACTGAAGCTTTCTTT. Translation gives CASITGGEDTEAFF.

The gene calls are TRBV30 and TRBJ2-3; D gene uncertain. Looked up from germline, CDR1 is GTSNPN and CDR2 is SVGIG (reference sequence). V was shortened by 4 bases and J by 2 bases, with 10 bases between the two germline ends. This CDR3 is built from 13 residues. CDR3 region: CAWNADLTDTQYF. CDR3 nucleotide sequence: TGTGCCTGGAATGCGGACCTCACAGATACGCAGTATTTT. Supplemented by reference TRBV30 and TRBJ2-3, the full variable domain reads SQTIHQWPATLVQPVGSPLSLECTVEGTSNPNLYWYRQAAGRGLQLLFYSVGIGQISSEVPQNLSASRPQDRQFILSSKKLLLSDSGFYLCAWNADLTDTQYFGPGTRLTVL.

This chain uses TRBV19 with TRBJ2-3, with TRBD2 as a possible D gene (5 bases). CDR3 length equals 18 residues. Germline V CDR1 and CDR2: LNHDA, SQIVND (reference sequence). Between the trimmed V and J ends, which lost 3 bases and 4 bases, there was a span of 23 bases. Written as DNA, the CDR3 is TGTGCCAGTAGTATGACTATGCGAGCTCGTACTGGGGCAGATACGCAGTATTTT. Its translation: CASSMTMRARTGADTQYF. The whole variable domain, remainder taken from reference TRBV19 and TRBJ2-3, is DGGITQSPKYLFRKEGQNVTLSCEQNLNHDAMYWYRQDPGQGLRLIYYSQIVNDFQKGDIAEGYSVSREKKESFPLTVTSAQKNPTAFYLCASSMTMRARTGADTQYFGPGTRLTVL.

This chain uses TRBV5-1 with TRBJ2-1; D might be TRBD2 (5 bases). CDR3 length: 11 amino acids. V shed 7 bases and J shed 5 bases, with 7 bases lying between them. Germline CDR1 SGHRS, CDR2 YFSETQ. CDR3 loop: CASARDNEQFF. CDR3 DNA: TGCGCCAGCGCGAGGGACAATGAGCAGTTCTTC.

The sample holds a few counts of this clone. The V call is TRBV5-1, the J call TRBJ1-5; D unclear. This CDR3 contains 12 residues. Germline CDR1 is SGHRS and CDR2 is YFSETQ. Trimming shortened V by 7 bases and J by 4 bases, and 9 bases separated the two germline ends. The CDR3 DNA follows: TGCGCCAGCCTTTCCTCGAATCAGCCCCAGCATTTT. Protein product: CASLSSNQPQHF.

The chain couples TRBV18 to TRBJ2-7; TRBD1 or TRBD2 may be the D gene (8 bases each). The germline gives CDR1 KGHSH, CDR2 LQKENI. This CDR3 spans 15 amino acids. V was shortened by 4 bases and J by 2 bases, with 15 bases between the two germline ends. The CDR3 reads CASSLAGQAPYEQYF. The CDR3 region has the DNA TGTGCCAGCTCACTAGCGGGACAGGCCCCCTACGAGCAGTACTTC.

The gene calls are TRBV5-6 and TRBJ2-2; no reliable D call. CDR3 length equals 13 residues. The V and J ends lost 1 base and 6 bases respectively, with 7 bases between them. CDR1 and CDR2 from the germline V gene are SGHDT and YYEEEE. The CDR3 nucleotides are TGTGCCAGCAGCTTGCTTAGGGCCGGGGAGCTGTTTTTT. This sequence encodes CASSLLRAGELFF.

The chain has TRBV5-1 and TRBJ2-5; D not resolved. Per the germline V gene, CDR1 is SGHRS and CDR2 is YFSETQ. The CDR3 sequence is 14 residues long. Trimming stripped 2 bases from V and 5 bases from J, with 13 bases between. CDR3 protein: CASSFSQNRETQYF. CDR3 coding DNA: TGCGCCAGCAGCTTTTCCCAGAACCGTGAGACCCAGTACTTC.

The rearrangement joins TRBV7-9 to TRBJ2-1; tentatively, D is TRBD1 (6 bases). Germline CDR1 and CDR2: SEHNR and FQNEAQ (reference sequence). The V end was cut by 3 bases, the J end by 4 bases, with 13 bases between. The CDR3 spans 15 residues. The CDR3: CASSFYRVVYNEQFF. The CDR3 DNA reads TGTGCCAGCAGCTTCTACAGGGTTGTATACAATGAGCAGTTCTTC.

V usage is TRBV5-4 and J usage is TRBJ2-5; the D gene could be TRBD1 or TRBD2 (6 bases each). V gave up 0 bases and J gave up 4 bases, with 19 bases separating them. CDR3 length: 17 residues. The V gene's germline CDR1 is SGHNT and CDR2 YYREEE (reference sequence). CDR3: CASSLAVGGGRPETQYF. CDR3 sequence (DNA): TGTGCCAGCAGCTTGGCCGTGGGGGGCGGCCGGCCAGAGACCCAGTACTTC.

V and J are TRBV4-1 and TRBJ2-3; 13 bases fit TRBD2. Trimming removed 5 bases from V and 4 bases from J; junction bases left unmatched: 9. From germline, CDR1 is MGHRA and CDR2 YSYEKL. This CDR3 is 17 amino acids long. The CDR3 sequence: CASSGPGTSGAPDTQYF. The CDR3, as DNA: TGCGCCAGCAGCGGACCCGGGACTAGCGGGGCCCCAGATACGCAGTATTTT.

The chain is built from TRBV7-2 and TRBJ2-5; D unresolved. Germline lookup yields CDR1 SGHTA and CDR2 FQGNSA. The CDR3 is 15 amino acids. Trimming took off 5 bases at V and 1 base at J, with 14 bases between the two ends. CDR3 protein: CASSPIKQVQETQYF. CDR3 in DNA: TGTGCCAGCAGCCCCATAAAGCAGGTCCAAGAGACCCAGTACTTC.

The V call is TRBV6-6, the J call TRBJ2-7, with 7 bases lining up with TRBD2. The CDR3 is 14 residues long. Germline V lookup: CDR1 MNHNY, CDR2 SVGAGI (reference sequence). J lost 6 bases, V lost 6 bases, and 11 bases had no gene match. CDR3 loop: CASSPGEGLGEQYF. In DNA, the CDR3 is TGTGCCAGCAGCCCCGGGGAGGGGCTGGGCGAGCAGTACTTC.

The chain links TRBV6-6 to TRBJ2-3, with 8 nucleotides matching TRBD2. V trimming: 8 bases; J trimming: 5 bases; junction bases outside the gene matches: 15. This CDR3 has 16 amino acids. The germline V gene encodes CDR1 MNHNY and CDR2 SVGAGI (reference sequence). The CDR3 loop is CASSPSGGRSGDTQYF. The CDR3 nucleotides read TGTGCCAGCTCCCCGTCGGGGGGGCGATCGGGAGATACGCAGTATTTT.

This rearrangement joins TRBV4-1 to TRBJ1-2; TRBD1 might be the D (5 bases). Trimming stripped 2 bases from V and 5 bases from J, with 15 bases between. Germline V CDR1 and CDR2: MGHRA, YSYEKL. CDR3 size: 15 residues. The CDR3: CASSQPTSRDYGYTF. The CDR3 DNA reads as TGCGCCAGCAGCCAACCAACGAGCAGGGATTATGGCTACACCTTC.

The J gene is TRBJ2-1, the V gene TRBV5-1; the D is unclear. Trimming took 4 bases from V and 5 from J, leaving 13 bases between them. The CDR3 runs 14 residues. The V gene's germline CDR1 is SGHRS and CDR2 YFSETQ. Here the CDR3 reads CASSPKILNNEQFF. The DNA of the CDR3 is TGCGCCAGCAGCCCCAAGATCCTTAACAATGAGCAGTTCTTC. Looking up the rest from reference TRBV5-1 and TRBJ2-1 gives the full variable domain: KAGVTQTPRYLIKTRGQQVTLSCSPISGHRSVSWYQQTPGQGLQFLFEYFSETQRNKGNFPGRFSGRQFSNSRSEMNVSTLELGDSALYLCASSPKILNNEQFFGPGTRLTVL.

The rearrangement uses TRBV19 and TRBJ1-5; TRBD1 matches at 7 bases. Germline CDR1 is LNHDA and CDR2 is SQIVND (reference sequence). The J segment lost 3 bases and the V segment lost 3 bases, leaving 2 bases of the junction unmatched. The CDR3 is 14 amino acids. CDR3 in amino acids: CASSMDRNNQPQHF. CDR3 sequence (DNA): TGTGCCAGTAGTATGGACAGGAACAATCAGCCCCAGCATTTT. Looking up the rest from reference TRBV19 and TRBJ1-5 gives the full variable domain: DGGITQSPKYLFRKEGQNVTLSCEQNLNHDAMYWYRQDPGQGLRLIYYSQIVNDFQKGDIAEGYSVSREKKESFPLTVTSAQKNPTAFYLCASSMDRNNQPQHFGDGTRLSIL.

The count of this clone is one. The chain is built from TRBV11-2 and TRBJ2-7; D gene uncertain. CDR1 and CDR2 (germline): SGHAT, FQNNGV. Deletions cut 2 bases from V and 3 bases from J, with 2 bases between. The CDR3 is made up of 11 amino acids. This chain's CDR3 is CASSLLYEQYF. DNA for the CDR3: TGTGCCAGCAGCTTACTCTACGAGCAGTACTTC.

This rearrangement joins TRBV5-1 to TRBJ1-2; the D gene is possibly TRBD1 (6 bases). The CDR3 totals 11 residues. The germline V gene encodes CDR1 SGHRS and CDR2 YFSETQ. Between the trimmed V and J ends, which lost 6 bases and 8 bases, there was a span of 11 bases. The CDR3 DNA is TGCGCCAGCATGGGCAGGGGCGGCTACACCTTC. It codes for CASMGRGGYTF.

In its sample, this clone was seen a few times. This chain connects TRBV9 to TRBJ1-1; D gene unclear. V was trimmed by 4 bases and J by 3 bases, leaving 7 bases between them. Germline assignment: CDR1 SGDLS and CDR2 YYNGEE. The CDR3 totals 12 residues. This chain's CDR3 is CASSIEDTEAFF. CDR3 DNA: TGTGCCAGCAGCATAGAAGACACTGAAGCTTTCTTT.

V is TRBV6-1 and J is TRBJ1-2; D uncertain. Per germline, CDR1 MNHNS and CDR2 SASEGT. CDR3 length: 14 amino acids. The V end lost 3 bases, the J end lost 1 base, and 9 bases lay between the germline ends. CDR3 DNA: TGTGCCAGCAGTGATCAGCAGGTTAACTATGGCTACACCTTC. It specifies CASSDQQVNYGYTF.

The chain couples TRBV5-4 to TRBJ1-2; tentative D call: TRBD1 (5 bases). The CDR3 is 16 amino acids. Germline V gene data show CDR1 as SGHNT and CDR2 as YYREEE (reference sequence). Trimming removed 4 bases from V and 2 bases from J, with 18 bases in between. The CDR3 loop is CASSPTPAGGNYGYTF. CDR3 DNA: TGTGCCAGCAGCCCGACCCCAGCGGGGGGGAACTATGGCTACACCTTC.